This T cell receptor beta chain derives from a study of blood T cell repertoires in COVID-19. Across the study: T cells, B-cell-depleted T cells, or PBMCs provided the cDNA or gDNA that served as material.

Across about two dozen US areas, participants ranged in age from roughly 18 to 95 years. Grouping used clinical history reported by participants in a survey and questionnaire. Concerning this clone: Sequence at one end of the junction differs from germline and may be a read error.

The CDR3 totals 13 residues. Per germline, CDR1 LNHDA and CDR2 SQIVND (reference sequence). The table came from immunoSEQ multiplex PCR; TCRdb's copy has only in-frame clones and leaves some out. The repertoire has roughly 500,000 clones, roughly nine tenths of them found once; the top ten carry approximately 8%. Sequencing used PBMCs or T cells enriched from blood (not recorded which). This clonotype originated in a woman aged 60-75 years who had recovered from COVID-19. The rearrangement uses TRBV19 and TRBJ1-2; 10 nucleotides align to TRBD1. CDR3 sequence reads: CASRDQDRGDVHF. CDR3 DNA sequence: TGTGCCAGTAGAGACCAGGACAGGGGGGATGTTCACTTC.